The 5 T cell receptor beta chains presented below share a single source sample, sequenced in a study of control samples from healthy donors and cancer patients. Assay: immunoSEQ multiplex PCR; the TCRdb copy retains only in-frame clones and omits some. The sample holds roughly 59,000 clones, 92% seen once. Sequencing was performed on PBMCs. The receptors shown here come from a man aged 40-49 years with colorectal cancer.

The chain uses TRBV5-1 and TRBJ2-2; 9 nucleotides match TRBD1. CDR3 length: 17 amino acids. Germline loops: CDR1 SGHRS, CDR2 YFSETQ. The V segment lost 3 bases and the J segment 3 bases; nucleotides outside the gene matches: 9. CDR3 residues: CASSWFGTGIYTGELFF. CDR3 sequence (DNA): TGCGCCAGCAGCTGGTTCGGGACAGGGATATACACCGGGGAGCTGTTTTTT.

This clone was picked up one time. This chain connects TRBV5-4 to TRBJ2-2, with 13 bases identical to TRBD2. Looked up from germline, CDR1 is SGHNT and CDR2 is YYREEE (reference sequence). V lost 0 bases to trimming and J lost 5 bases; unmatched junction nucleotides: 4. This CDR3 spans 17 amino acids. DNA for the CDR3: TGTGCCAGCAGCTTGGTACTAGCGGGGGGGCGGACCGGGGAGCTGTTTTTT. It codes for CASSLVLAGGRTGELFF.

The rearrangement joins TRBV3-1 (or the pseudogene TRBV3-2) to TRBJ2-3; perhaps TRBD1 as D (6 bases). Germline-derived CDR1 and CDR2 are LGHDT and YNNKEL (reference sequence). The CDR3 totals 16 residues. Deletions cut 3 bases from V and 1 base from J, with 14 bases between. CDR3 region: CASSHLGGWGTDTQYF. The CDR3 nucleotides are TGTGCCAGCAGCCATTTAGGGGGATGGGGCACAGATACGCAGTATTTT.

The V and J genes are TRBV5-1 and TRBJ1-2; tentative D call: TRBD1 (5 bases). This CDR3 region has 12 residues. Looked up from germline, CDR1 is SGHRS and CDR2 is YFSETQ. V was shortened by 3 bases and J by 7 bases, with 10 bases between the two germline ends. CDR3 in amino acids: CASSWQGGGYTF. The CDR3 DNA follows: TGCGCCAGCAGCTGGCAGGGAGGTGGCTACACCTTC.

The V call is TRBV27, the J call TRBJ1-6, with D uncertain. CDR1 and CDR2 (germline): MNHEY, SMNVEV (reference sequence). The CDR3 spans 15 residues. Trimming stripped 3 bases from V and 3 bases from J, with 9 bases between. The CDR3 region has the DNA TGTGCCAGCAGTTTGGGCAGTATCTATAATTCACCCCTCCACTTT. Residues: CASSLGSIYNSPLHF.